What follows are 21 T cell receptor beta chains derived from one specimen sequenced in a study of T cell changes during pregnancy in multiple sclerosis. The protocol was immunoSEQ multiplex PCR, while the TCRdb copy is restricted to in-frame clones and leaves out a portion. The data hold approximately 20,000 clones, with 80% to 90% observed a single time. Sequenced material: CD8+ T cells from peripheral blood mononuclear cells, taken after pregnancy. These receptors originate from a female donor in good health, enrolled as a control in a pregnancy study.

V gene TRBV9 combines with J gene TRBJ1-2; D unresolved. The V end lost 5 bases, the J end lost 4 bases, and 12 bases lay between the germline ends. Germline assignment: CDR1 SGDLS and CDR2 YYNGEE. This CDR3 has 13 residues. The chain's CDR3 is CASRADLSYGYTF. The DNA for the CDR3 is TGTGCCAGCAGAGCTGACTTAAGCTATGGCTACACCTTC.

The rearrangement links TRBV30 to TRBJ2-7; TRBD1 agrees at 10 bases. Germline V gives CDR1 GTSNPN, CDR2 SVGIG (reference sequence). With 3 bases clipped from V and 3 bases from J, the junction kept 2 bases outside the gene matches. This CDR3 is built from 13 residues. CDR3 in amino acids: CAWRGTGVYEQYF. The CDR3 region has the DNA TGTGCCTGGAGGGGGACAGGGGTCTACGAGCAGTACTTC.

The rearrangement uses TRBV7-9 and TRBJ1-1; 7 bases are shared with TRBD1. This CDR3 has 13 amino acids. The germline V gene encodes CDR1 SEHNR and CDR2 FQNEAQ (reference sequence). J lost 7 bases, V lost 2 bases, and 4 bases had no gene match. For the CDR3, the DNA is TGTGCCAGCAGCTTACTAGGGGGCGGTGAAGCTTTCTTT. Encoded protein: CASSLLGGGEAFF.

The chain carries TRBV19 and TRBJ2-7; TRBD1 aligns across 8 bases. The V gene end was trimmed by 5 bases and the J gene end by 0 bases; junction bases not matched to a gene: 3. The CDR3 runs to 14 residues. Germline-derived CDR1 and CDR2 are LNHDA and SQIVND (reference sequence). The CDR3 here is CASSSGQVSYEQYF. CDR3 DNA sequence: TGTGCCAGTAGTTCGGGACAGGTCTCCTACGAGCAGTACTTC.

This clone was counted once. The CDR3 DNA reads as TGCGCCAGCAGTGAGCGGGTAATGAGCGGCTACACCTTC. This sequence encodes CASSERVMSGYTF. The V and J genes are TRBV10-2 and TRBJ1-2; no definite D call. There are 13 residues in the CDR3. Trimming cost V 2 bases and J 8 bases, with 12 bases left between them. Germline V gives CDR1 WSHSY, CDR2 SAAADI.

This clone is medium-sized by share. This sequence joins TRBV4-3 and TRBJ2-7; TRBD1 matches 11 bases. Germline V gene lookup returns CDR1 LGHNA and CDR2 YSLEER. This CDR3 has 16 amino acids. The junction had 4 bases not matched to a gene; V was cut back by 0 bases and J by 3 bases. The CDR3 DNA reads as TGCGCCAGCAGCCAAGAGGGCGGGACAGGGGGCTACGAGCAGTACTTC. Translation gives CASSQEGGTGGYEQYF.

The V gene is TRBV4-2, the J gene TRBJ2-7; no clear D. Germline V gives CDR1 LGHNA, CDR2 YNFKEQ. The CDR3 is 17 amino acids. The V end was cut by 1 base, the J end by 0 bases, with 16 bases between. The CDR3 sequence is CASSQVARRTSSYEQYF. In nucleotides, the CDR3 is TGTGCCAGCAGCCAAGTCGCTAGGCGCACGAGCTCCTACGAGCAGTACTTC.

This clone was counted a few times. This chain links TRBV27 with TRBJ1-1; D is perhaps TRBD1 (5 bases). V was cut by 4 bases and J by 9 bases, with 12 bases left in between. The germline V gene has CDR1 MNHEY and CDR2 SMNVEV (reference sequence). This CDR3 is built from 12 residues. The CDR3 spells CASSSGGIKAFF. CDR3 bases: TGTGCCAGCAGTTCCGGGGGAATTAAAGCTTTCTTT.

The V call is TRBV2, the J call TRBJ2-7; 7 bases agree with TRBD2. CDR3 size: 15 residues. V was pared by 2 bases and J by 6 bases, with 10 bases of the junction left unmatched. Germline-derived CDR1 and CDR2 are SNHLY and FYNNEI. CDR3 sequence: CASSEWQRLAGEQYF. CDR3 DNA: TGTGCCAGCAGTGAATGGCAACGACTAGCCGGCGAGCAGTACTTC.

This chain connects TRBV6-6 to TRBJ2-7; a possible D gene is TRBD1 (6 bases). Germline V CDR1 and CDR2: MNHNY, SVGAGI (reference sequence). This CDR3 has 13 residues. V shed 7 bases and J shed 5 bases, with 15 bases lying between them. The CDR3 region has the DNA TGTGCCAGCACCGACGGACAGCCAGACGAGCAGTACTTC. Translation: CASTDGQPDEQYF.

The rearrangement links TRBV5-4 to TRBJ1-3, with D possibly being TRBD1 (5 bases). V was pared by 1 base and J by 5 bases, with 10 bases between. The length of the CDR3 is 14 residues. Looked up from germline, CDR1 is SGHNT and CDR2 is YYREEE (reference sequence). CDR3 region: CASSLLQERNTIYF. In DNA, the CDR3 is TGTGCCAGCAGCTTGTTACAGGAAAGAAACACCATATATTTT.

Only one count was recorded for this clone. The chain has TRBV5-5 and TRBJ1-2; D uncertain. The CDR3 has 14 residues. Between the trimmed V and J ends, which lost 1 base and 6 bases, there was a span of 13 bases. Germline V gene sequence: CDR1 SGHKS, CDR2 YYEKEE (reference sequence). The CDR3 region is CASSLSAAPHGYTF. CDR3 nucleotides: TGTGCCAGCAGCTTGTCAGCGGCCCCCCATGGCTACACCTTC.

This clone was recorded only once. This rearrangement joins TRBV7-9 to TRBJ2-2; D possibly corresponds to TRBD1 (6 bases). The CDR3 runs to 14 residues. Germline values: CDR1 SEHNR, CDR2 FQNEAQ (reference sequence). Trimming pared 5 bases from V and 4 bases from J, leaving 11 bases between. DNA for the CDR3: TGTGCCAGCAGCGAGAACAGGGCCACCGGGGAGCTGTTTTTT. This sequence encodes CASSENRATGELFF.

The chain has TRBV2 and TRBJ2-3, with 13 bases aligning to TRBD2. From germline, CDR1 is SNHLY and CDR2 FYNNEI. The CDR3 consists of 16 residues. V was pared by 6 bases and J by 2 bases, with 5 bases of the junction left unmatched. CDR3 region: CASRRTSGGHTDTQYF. In DNA form, the CDR3 reads TGTGCCAGCAGGCGGACTAGCGGGGGACACACAGATACGCAGTATTTT.

The chain has TRBV5-6 and TRBJ2-1; TRBD1 aligns across 7 bases. With V trimmed by 4 bases and J by 3 bases, 7 bases remained unmatched. Per germline, CDR1 SGHDT and CDR2 YYEEEE. The CDR3 totals 15 residues. The CDR3 DNA reads TGTGCCAGCAGCCAGGGACAGTCCCTCTACAATGAGCAGTTCTTC. As protein: CASSQGQSLYNEQFF.

About this clone itself: The germline gene is not matched at one end of the junction; a read error may be the cause. This sequence joins TRBV7-9 and TRBJ1-5; D remains unclear. There are 12 residues in the CDR3. Germline CDR1 SEHNR, CDR2 FQNEAQ (reference sequence). CDR3 sequence reads: CASSLAAQPQHF. The CDR3 DNA is TGTGCCAGCAGCCTAGCGGCTCAGCCCCAGCATTTT.

As DNA, the CDR3 is TGTGCCAGCAGTTTAGGGGACAGGAATCCCTATGGCTACACCTTC. Translated: CASSLGDRNPYGYTF. The gene calls are TRBV27 and TRBJ1-2; 8 nucleotides align to TRBD1. CDR3 length: 15 amino acids. The V segment lost 2 bases and the J segment 4 bases; nucleotides outside the gene matches: 6. CDR1 is MNHEY, CDR2 SMNVEV, per germline (reference sequence).

This chain links TRBV2 with TRBJ1-3; the D is unclear. Germline values: CDR1 SNHLY, CDR2 FYNNEI. The CDR3 has 11 amino acids. V lost 8 bases, J lost 11 bases, and 13 bases lay in between. As DNA, the CDR3 is TGTGCCAGCGGGCTTGGGTGGGCCATATATTTT. Protein: CASGLGWAIYF.

V usage is TRBV14 and J usage is TRBJ1-4, with a weak D call TRBD1 (6 bases). V shed 5 bases and J shed 14 bases, with 24 bases lying between them. CDR1 and CDR2 from the germline V gene are SGHDN and FVKESK. The CDR3 is 15 amino acids. The CDR3 sequence is CASSSRDTQSGGLFF. CDR3 in DNA: TGTGCCAGCAGCAGCCGGGACACCCAATCTGGAGGTCTGTTTTTT.

The chain recombines TRBV7-3 with TRBJ2-3, with a weak D call TRBD2 (6 bases). This CDR3 comprises 13 residues. The V gene lost 2 bases and the J gene lost 5 bases, with 8 bases spanning the gap. Germline V gene data show CDR1 as SGHTA and CDR2 as FQGTGA. Here the CDR3 DNA reads TGTGCCAGCAGCTTAGACGGGGGAGATACGCAGTATTTT. Amino acid sequence: CASSLDGGDTQYF.

The gene calls are TRBV4-1 and TRBJ1-2; D not certain. There are 16 residues in the CDR3. Germline V lookup: CDR1 MGHRA, CDR2 YSYEKL. The V end lost 0 bases, the J end lost 1 base, and 12 bases lay between the germline ends. CDR3 bases: TGCGCCAGCAGCCAAGACCTTCAGGAGGGTAACTATGGCTACACCTTC. Translated, it gives CASSQDLQEGNYGYTF.